A single sample is the source of the 4 T cell receptor beta chains below, sequenced in a study of shared clonotypes between healthy human individuals. Profiling relied on immunoSEQ multiplex PCR, and the TCRdb table lists in-frame clones only, not all of them. Of around 690,000 clones listed, roughly 87% are singletons. Material: memory CD8+ T cells from PBMCs. The subset was: CD45RO+ cells pooled with CCR7-negative TemRA cells. The receptors were sampled from a man between 18 and 29 years old in good health. Some clones in this sample may be carry-over from other donors' samples.

J is TRBJ2-2 and V is TRBV27; 10 bases are a match to TRBD2. The CDR3 covers 15 residues. The trim removed 6 bases at V and 5 bases at J, leaving 6 bases unmatched. From germline, CDR1 is MNHEY and CDR2 SMNVEV (reference sequence). In DNA, the CDR3 is TGTGCCAGCAGGCTAGCGGGAGTTGGTACCGGGGAGCTGTTTTTT. Its translation is CASRLAGVGTGELFF.

CDR3 coding DNA: TGTGCCAGCAGCGTAGATTCGGGACACGAAAACTATGGCTACACCTTC. Residues: CASSVDSGHENYGYTF. The V call is TRBV9, the J call TRBJ1-2, with D perhaps matching TRBD1 (6 bases). Looked up from germline, CDR1 is SGDLS and CDR2 is YYNGEE. This CDR3 has 16 residues. The V end lost 0 bases, the J end lost 2 bases, and 14 bases lay between the germline ends.

V and J are TRBV7-9 and TRBJ2-7; 9 bases align to TRBD2. The ends lost 5 bases at V and 6 bases at J; junction bases unmatched: 8. The CDR3 contains 14 residues. Germline values: CDR1 SEHNR, CDR2 FQNEAQ (reference sequence). CDR3 region: CASSVSGSSFEQYF. Here the CDR3 DNA reads TGTGCCAGCAGCGTTAGCGGGAGTTCGTTCGAGCAGTACTTC.

The genes are TRBV5-1 and TRBJ2-7; 8 bases map to TRBD1. The CDR3 loop spans 16 amino acids. CDR1 is SGHRS, CDR2 YFSETQ, per germline. J gave up 2 bases and V 0 bases, and 7 bases lay outside the gene matches. The CDR3 spells CASSLGDRILTYEQYF. The CDR3 DNA is TGCGCCAGCAGCTTGGGGGACAGGATCCTTACCTACGAGCAGTACTTC.